This record covers a single TCR beta chain. Libraries were prepared by immunoSEQ multiplex PCR; TCRdb keeps only in-frame clonotypes and omits some of them. The sample consists of under 200,000 clones, 89% of them appearing once. These data belong to a study of blood T cell repertoires in COVID-19. The specimen sequenced was PBMCs or T cells enriched from blood (not recorded which). This receptor was obtained from a woman younger than 35 who had recovered from COVID-19.

The CDR3 nucleotides read TGCGCCAGCAGCTTGGAGGGAGGCTACAATGAGCAGTTCTTC. It is translated as CASSLEGGYNEQFF. This rearrangement joins TRBV5-1 to TRBJ2-1, with D maybe TRBD2 (6 bases). Germline V lookup: CDR1 SGHRS, CDR2 YFSETQ. The V end lost 0 bases, the J end lost 3 bases, and 7 bases lay between the germline ends. CDR3 length equals 14 residues. The full variable domain, with the rest looked up from reference TRBV5-1 and TRBJ2-1, is KAGVTQTPRYLIKTRGQQVTLSCSPISGHRSVSWYQQTPGQGLQFLFEYFSETQRNKGNFPGRFSGRQFSNSRSEMNVSTLELGDSALYLCASSLEGGYNEQFFGPGTRLTVL.